This paragraph reports one T cell receptor (beta chain). Its cognate antigen is unknown. This entry comes from a study of T cell responses to AZD1222 COVID-19 vaccine. Sequenced by immunoSEQ multiplex PCR; TCRdb stores in-frame clones only, minus some. The sample has 130,000 to 150,000 clones, approximately 90% seen once. The germline gives CDR1 KGHSH, CDR2 LQKENI. The CDR3 sequence is 16 residues long. V lost 3 bases to trimming and J lost 4 bases; unmatched junction nucleotides: 5. Study conclusions and caveats: The study reported that nearly half of spike-specific TCRs target unmutated variant regions. Clonal diversity was possibly underestimated, and white British individuals and females predominated among donors. The breadth and depth of Spike-specific TCRs increased once two AZD1222 doses had been given.

The specimen was peripheral blood, collected on day 0 of AZD1222 vaccination. The rearrangement links TRBV18 to TRBJ2-6, with TRBD2 matching 8 bases. This sequence originates from an adult in good health. CDR3 nucleotide sequence: TGTGCCAGCTCACCTCGGGGGGGTAACGGGGCCAACGTCCTGACTTTC. Translating gives CASSPRGGNGANVLTF.